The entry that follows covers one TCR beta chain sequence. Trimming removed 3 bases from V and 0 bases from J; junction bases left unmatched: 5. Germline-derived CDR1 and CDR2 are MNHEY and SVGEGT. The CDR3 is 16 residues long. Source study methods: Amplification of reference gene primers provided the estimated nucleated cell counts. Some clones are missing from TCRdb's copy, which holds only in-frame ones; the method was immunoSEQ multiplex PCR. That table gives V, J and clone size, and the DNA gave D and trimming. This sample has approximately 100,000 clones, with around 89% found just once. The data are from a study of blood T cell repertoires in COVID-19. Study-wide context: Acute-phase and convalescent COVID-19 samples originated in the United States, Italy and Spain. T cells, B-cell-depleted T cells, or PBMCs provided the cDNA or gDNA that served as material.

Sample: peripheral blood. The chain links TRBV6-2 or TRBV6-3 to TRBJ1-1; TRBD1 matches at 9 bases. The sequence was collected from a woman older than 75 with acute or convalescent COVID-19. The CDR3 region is CASSYGWTGVNTEAFF. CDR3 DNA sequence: TGTGCCAGCAGTTATGGGTGGACAGGGGTGAACACTGAAGCTTTCTTT.